This entry lists 8 T cell receptor beta chains sequenced from one sample in a study of blood T cell repertoires in COVID-19. Produced via immunoSEQ multiplex PCR; TCRdb's table is partial and in-frame only. The sample lists around 320,000 clones, 88% occurring once. The sequencing sample was made of peripheral blood. The origin of the receptors is a woman aged 25 to 39 who had recovered from COVID-19.

The gene calls are TRBV30 and TRBJ2-3; TRBD2 is a possible D gene (5 bases). V was clipped by 3 bases and J by 7 bases, with 17 bases between them. The CDR3 is made up of 14 amino acids. Germline V CDR1 and CDR2: GTSNPN, SVGIG (reference sequence). CDR3 nucleotide sequence: TGTGCCTGGAGCGCGGGCCCCGGCGGGTATACGCAGTATTTT. This translates into CAWSAGPGGYTQYF.

The V and J genes are TRBV28 and TRBJ1-6; D is unclear. Trimming shortened V by 3 bases and J by 6 bases, and 15 bases separated the two germline ends. Looked up from germline, CDR1 is MDHEN and CDR2 is SYDVKM. CDR3 size: 16 residues. The CDR3 nucleotides are TGTGCCAGCAGTTTGGGTGTGGGCTTTGGTAATTCACCCCTCCACTTT. Residues: CASSLGVGFGNSPLHF. Based on the CDR3 plus reference TRBV28 and TRBJ1-6, the full variable domain is DVKVTQSSRYLVKRTGEKVFLECVQDMDHENMFWYRQDPGLGLRLIYFSYDVKMKEKGDIPEGYSVSREKKERFSLILESASTNQTSMYLCASSLGVGFGNSPLHFGNGTRLTVT.

The chain carries TRBV14 and TRBJ1-1; 7 bases agree with TRBD1. Trimming cost V 7 bases and J 1 base; bases outside gene matches: 9. The CDR3 is made up of 15 amino acids. CDR1 and CDR2 (germline): SGHDN, FVKESK. CDR3 sequence reads: CASNDPGTENTEAFF. The DNA for the CDR3 is TGTGCCAGCAACGACCCCGGGACAGAGAACACTGAAGCTTTCTTT.

J is TRBJ1-1 and V is TRBV4-2; unclear D gene. Trimming took off 0 bases at V and 0 bases at J, with 8 bases between the two ends. CDR1 and CDR2 from the germline V gene are LGHNA and YNFKEQ. The CDR3 is made up of 15 amino acids. CDR3 DNA sequence: TGTGCCAGCAGCCAAGATCCCGGTCTGAACACTGAAGCTTTCTTT. Its translation: CASSQDPGLNTEAFF.

The chain couples TRBV29-1 to TRBJ1-1; D gene ambiguous. Germline CDR1 is SQVTM and CDR2 is ANQGSEA. The ends were cut back, 5 bases at V and 1 base at J, with 5 bases in the middle. This CDR3 has 11 amino acids. CDR3 region: CSVRGNTEAFF. The CDR3 DNA reads TGCAGCGTTCGGGGGAACACTGAAGCTTTCTTT.

V gene TRBV5-1 combines with J gene TRBJ2-7; the match to TRBD1 covers 7 bases. The CDR3 is 17 residues long. Germline V gene sequence: CDR1 SGHRS, CDR2 YFSETQ. Trimming cost V 3 bases and J 1 base; bases outside gene matches: 13. The CDR3 spells CASSSSTGTLTSYEQYF. In DNA, the CDR3 is TGCGCCAGCAGCTCGTCGACAGGGACCCTTACATCCTACGAGCAGTACTTC.

Only a few counts were recorded for this clone. This rearrangement joins TRBV29-1 to TRBJ2-1; D is possibly TRBD2 (6 bases). The V and J ends lost 1 base and 5 bases respectively, with 15 bases between them. Germline V lookup: CDR1 SQVTM, CDR2 ANQGSEA. The CDR3 runs 15 residues. The DNA for the CDR3 is TGCAGCGTTGAAGTTTGGCGGGGCGGCGACAATGAGCAGTTCTTC. This codes for CSVEVWRGGDNEQFF.

This chain joins TRBV28 and TRBJ2-7; D unclear. Germline CDR1 and CDR2: MDHEN and SYDVKM. Trimming removed 10 bases at V and 3 bases at J, with 10 bases between. CDR3 length: 11 amino acids. The CDR3 reads CAISFGYEQYF. CDR3 DNA sequence: TGTGCCATCTCCTTCGGCTACGAGCAGTACTTC. The whole variable domain, remainder taken from reference TRBV28 and TRBJ2-7, is DVKVTQSSRYLVKRTGEKVFLECVQDMDHENMFWYRQDPGLGLRLIYFSYDVKMKEKGDIPEGYSVSREKKERFSLILESASTNQTSMYLCAISFGYEQYFGPGTRLTVT.